This T cell receptor beta chain was profiled in a study of T cells in Graves' hyperthyroidism and ophthalmopathy (dated by TCRdb to the late 2010s). With regard to the full study: Peripheral blood was collected at initial diagnosis, before any treatment. To identify TCR V-J signatures that set the groups apart, the researchers used a discovery cohort of 100 patients, made up of 43 with Graves' ophthalmopathy and 55 to 65 with stable Graves' hyperthyroidism. Prospective prediction of ophthalmopathy was tested in an independent validation cohort of approximately 19 hyperthyroidism patients and 17 patients who later progressed to ophthalmopathy. For training and testing, the roughly 97 patients in the discovery cohort were randomly divided in a 7:3 ratio. In addition, the study compared T-cell repertoires in thyroid tissue and in blood from about 6 Graves' hyperthyroidism patients. Once sampling was done, hyperthyroidism patients were given methimazole at a starting dose of 30 mg daily, whereas ophthalmopathy patients were given high-dose intravenous methylprednisolone. According to the paper, TCR Vbeta CDR3 sequencing was carried out on approximately 140 peripheral blood samples, which came from 40 to 45 ophthalmopathy, approximately 72 hyperthyroidism and roughly 17 progressor patients.

Broad study findings and their caveats: In validation, progression to ophthalmopathy was predicted by the model with almost 71% sensitivity and nearly 75% specificity, a median of roughly 6 months before onset. Sample size was not statistically predetermined, and investigators were not blinded to group allocation. A 13 V-J signature model separated ophthalmopathy from stable hyperthyroidism, with roughly 88% sensitivity and roughly 82% specificity in cross-validation and 80%/75% in testing. Blood samples also contained most of the expanded thyroid clonotypes (frequency above 0.001), which suggests that blood repertoires may reflect thyroid immune responses.

Ophthalmopathy patients had moderately to severely active disease, with a Clinical Activity Score of 3 or more, a NOSPECS grade of 4 or more, and a disease duration of less than 3 months. The study excluded patients with uncontrolled infections, other autoimmune diseases, pregnancy or lactation. Diagnoses were established on the basis of clinical symptoms, serum thyroxine and TRAb, thyroid ultrasound, and orbital computed tomography. PBMCs were separated from around 9.1 ml of fresh peripheral blood using Ficoll-Paque density gradient centrifugation. Trizol reagent was used to extract total RNA, and RNA quality was then checked on an Agilent 2100 Bioanalyzer. The TCR beta CDR3 regions were amplified from RNA transcripts. A first-round RT-PCR of the TCR CDR3 used the HTBI primer set with the Qiagen OneStep RT-PCR kit. A second multiplex PCR round built the libraries, followed by size selection and purification. The libraries were sequenced on an Illumina HiSeq2000 using paired-end 100 bp reads. Concerning the study's data processing: SOAPnuke was used to process the raw data, throwing out any read that contained adapters or uncalled bases, had a mean Phred below 15, or lacked an exact constant-primer or identifier match. High-quality paired reads were merged with COPE v1.2.5, and unique nucleotide sequences were defined as clonotypes. Clonotypes were aligned to IMGT TRBV, TRBD and TRBJ reference segments using MiTCR v1.1. The analysis included only V-J combinations with a frequency above 0.0001, which together covered 98% to 99.2% of the repertoires. The TCS score was defined as F50 (clonal expansion) divided by E x V (chaos), with BLOSUM62-based TCRdist calculated between CDR3 peptides within each V-J. Welch's t-statistics and random forest reduced some 510 V-J features to some 14, which were used in a naive Bayes classifier (R e1071). TCRdb took the public reads, trimmed them with fastp at Q25, ran MiXCR for clone calling and kept in-frame beta chains. Each record represents a unique CDR3 protein, reported with the most common genes and DNA among its rows. For this entry, the V and J calls and clone size follow TCRdb and not the study's own pipeline. This sample comprises under 500,000 distinct CDR3 sequences, about 14% of them detected only once. Around 28% of the sample lies in the top ten.

CDR1 MNHEY and CDR2 SMNVEV were looked up in the germline V gene (reference sequence). Including cysteine and phenylalanine, the CDR3 has 14 amino acids. The DNA shown is the 42-base CDR3, in frame from base 1. Between the V and J ends, shortened by 4 bases and 1 base respectively, the junction contains 11 bases. Comments on this clonotype: It lacks a known antigen. Per-base quality was not reported, and no clone a single base away is much larger than it.

Sequenced: blood. This sequence uses TRBV27 and TRBJ2-7; the D gene is perhaps TRBD2, from 6 matching bases. This sequence originates from a man aged 45-65 years with Graves' ophthalmopathy. Here the CDR3 is given as CASSSRTISYEQYF. DNA sequence: TGTGCCAGCAGTTCCCGGACTATTTCCTACGAGCAGTACTTC.